Presented here are 16 T cell receptor beta chains from one specimen sequenced in a study of early T cells in non-severe SARS-CoV-2 infection. MiXCR, run by TCRdb on the 5' RACE reads, gives a single entry per CDR3 protein. The sample has roughly 60,000 distinct CDR3 sequences; approximately 8% are singletons. Sample: whole blood. These receptors originate from an adult who was a healthcare worker with PCR-confirmed SARS-CoV-2 infection or an uninfected control (not recorded which).

This clonotype was detected a few times. The chain couples TRBV18 to TRBJ1-4, with D maybe TRBD1 (5 bases). V was cut by 8 bases and J by 4 bases, with 17 bases left in between. The CDR3 has 15 residues. From germline, CDR1 is KGHSH and CDR2 LQKENI. DNA for the CDR3: TGTGCCAGCCGAGGACAATCCGTCGATAATGAAAAACTGTTTTTT. Translating gives CASRGQSVDNEKLFF.

The gene calls are TRBV7-9 and TRBJ1-3; D gene uncertain. V lost 1 base and J lost 8, with 9 bases in between. CDR3 length equals 13 residues. The V gene's germline CDR1 is SEHNR and CDR2 FQNEAQ (reference sequence). The CDR3 sequence is CASSLEGSHTIYF. The CDR3 nucleotides are TGTGCCAGCAGCTTAGAGGGCAGCCACACCATATATTTT. Supplemented by reference TRBV7-9 and TRBJ1-3, the full variable domain reads DTGVSQNPRHKITKRGQNVTFRCDPISEHNRLYWYRQTLGQGPEFLTYFQNEAQLEKSRLLSDRFSAERPKGSFSTLEIQRTEQGDSAMYLCASSLEGSHTIYFGEGSWLTVV.

This clonotype was seen only a few times. The chain couples TRBV27 to TRBJ2-6, with D possibly being TRBD1 (5 bases). Trimming pared 0 bases from V and 8 bases from J, leaving 8 bases between. Per germline, CDR1 MNHEY and CDR2 SMNVEV (reference sequence). CDR3 length equals 14 residues. CDR3 DNA: TGTGCCAGCAGTTTATCTCAGGGCACCAACGTCCTGACTTTC. Protein: CASSLSQGTNVLTF.

This sequence joins TRBV29-1 and TRBJ2-7; 10 bases match TRBD1. This CDR3 is 13 amino acids long. The V gene's germline CDR1 is SQVTM and CDR2 ANQGSEA. V shed 2 bases, J shed 4 bases, and the junction held 2 bases outside the gene matches. The DNA for the CDR3 is TGCAGCGTTGAACCGGGACAGGGGTACGAGCAGTACTTC. Protein: CSVEPGQGYEQYF.

This clonotype was seen repeatedly, ten times or more. The rearrangement uses TRBV20-1 and TRBJ1-1; D unresolved. V was pared by 6 bases and J by 1 base, with 9 bases between. There are 12 residues in the CDR3. Germline CDR1 is DFQATT and CDR2 is SNEGSKA (reference sequence). The CDR3 sequence is CSAWWGNTEAFF. DNA for the CDR3: TGCAGTGCCTGGTGGGGGAACACTGAAGCTTTCTTT.

This clonotype was counted ten times or more. The V gene is TRBV12-3 or TRBV12-4, the J gene TRBJ2-1; tentatively, D is TRBD1 (7 bases). The length of the CDR3 is 14 residues. The V and J ends lost 3 bases and 9 bases respectively, with 15 bases between them. The CDR3 DNA reads TGTGCCAGCAGTTTGGCGGGACAGTGGGCTGAGCAGTTCTTC. As protein: CASSLAGQWAEQFF.

This clonotype has only one observation. One end of the junction varies from germline; a read error may be responsible. The CDR3 DNA reads as TGTGCCACCAGGGGACAGGGCAATCAGCCCCAGCATTTC. The encoded protein is CATRGQGNQPQHF. The genes are TRBV2 and TRBJ1-5, with 9 nucleotides matching TRBD1. The CDR3 consists of 13 residues. CDR1 is SNHLY and CDR2 is FYNNEI in the germline V gene.

The table lists this clonotype with many counts. Here the CDR3 DNA reads TGTGCCAGCAGTCTGCGGGGACTAGAGGGAGAGACCCAGTACTTC. Protein: CASSLRGLEGETQYF. This chain links TRBV6-2 or TRBV6-3 with TRBJ2-5; 8 nucleotides align to TRBD2. The J segment lost 4 bases and the V segment lost 5 bases, leaving 9 bases of the junction unmatched. The CDR3 has 15 amino acids. Germline CDR1 and CDR2: MNHEY and SVGEGT.

This clonotype has only a few counts. In DNA form, the CDR3 reads TGTGCCAGCAGCGTATCGACTAGCGGGGCCGGGGAGCTGTTTTTT. Translation: CASSVSTSGAGELFF. The rearrangement uses TRBV9 and TRBJ2-2, with 11 bases matching TRBD2. The germline CDR1 and CDR2 sequences are SGDLS and YYNGEE. CDR3 length: 15 amino acids. Losses at the gene ends were 1 base for V and 6 bases for J; bases not matched to a gene: 2.

The sample holds a few counts of this clonotype. The CDR3 is CASSTTAWTEAFF. The CDR3 nucleotides read TGTGCCAGCAGTACGACAGCTTGGACTGAAGCTTTCTTT. V and J are TRBV27 and TRBJ1-1; tentatively, D is TRBD1 (5 bases). Germline V gene sequence: CDR1 MNHEY, CDR2 SMNVEV (reference sequence). The CDR3 is made up of 13 amino acids. The V end was cut by 5 bases, the J end by 5 bases, with 12 bases between.

At least ten counts were recorded for this clonotype. The V gene is TRBV5-4, the J gene TRBJ2-3; TRBD2 aligns across 10 bases. Germline loops: CDR1 SGHNT, CDR2 YYREEE (reference sequence). The CDR3 runs to 16 residues. V lost 4 bases and J lost 0; bases outside the gene matches: 5. The CDR3 protein is CASSIPTSGSTDTQYF. CDR3 bases: TGTGCCAGCAGCATCCCGACTAGCGGGAGCACAGATACGCAGTATTTT.

This clonotype was observed many times. V usage is TRBV28 and J usage is TRBJ2-7; D remains unclear. With 5 bases removed from V and 2 bases from J, the gap between germline ends came to 13 bases. The CDR3 length is 14 residues. CDR1 and CDR2 (germline): MDHEN, SYDVKM. Here the CDR3 DNA reads TGTGCCAGCAGTCCGGGTGGCCTTGCCTACGAGCAGTACTTC. It specifies CASSPGGLAYEQYF.

The rearrangement links TRBV6-6 to TRBJ2-7; 8 nucleotides line up with TRBD2. Germline CDR1 and CDR2: MNHNY and SVGAGI (reference sequence). CDR3 length equals 15 residues. Unmatched junction bases numbered 6, after V lost 0 bases and J lost 5 bases. The chain's CDR3 is CASSYSFTGGNEQYF. CDR3 DNA: TGTGCCAGCAGTTACTCCTTTACGGGAGGGAACGAGCAGTACTTC.

This clonotype was detected only a few times. This chain links TRBV6-5 with TRBJ2-7; a possible D gene is TRBD1 (5 bases). There are 12 residues in the CDR3. Germline V gene data show CDR1 as MNHEY and CDR2 as SVGAGI. V lost 8 bases, J lost 4 bases, and 12 bases lay in between. CDR3 loop: CASWGPNYEQYF. DNA for the CDR3: TGTGCCAGCTGGGGCCCGAATTACGAGCAGTACTTC.

This clonotype was seen repeatedly, ten times or more. The rearrangement links TRBV28 to TRBJ1-1; no definite D call. Trimming pared 4 bases from V and 5 bases from J, leaving 8 bases between. CDR3 length: 12 amino acids. The germline V gene encodes CDR1 MDHEN and CDR2 SYDVKM. CDR3: CASSYRRTEAFF. The CDR3 nucleotides read TGTGCCAGCAGTTATAGGAGGACTGAAGCTTTCTTT.

The CDR3 is CATSRDLGTGSSEKLFF. In nucleotides, the CDR3 is TGTGCCACCAGCAGAGATTTGGGTACGGGATCAAGTGAAAAACTGTTTTTT. The chain couples TRBV15 to TRBJ1-4; no clear D. V lost 0 bases and J lost 7, with 18 bases in between. This CDR3 is 17 amino acids long. The germline gives CDR1 LNHNV, CDR2 YYDKDF (reference sequence).